This passage covers 6 T cell receptor beta chains from one sample sequenced in a study of T cell repertoires in cytomegalovirus infection. One entry per CDR3 protein, called by TCRdb with MiXCR from the reads. Altogether around 550,000 distinct CDR3 sequences are present, 26% being singletons, with the ten largest covering 13%. Sample: PBMCs. The receptors shown here come from a human donor in good health (CMV status not recorded). Some clones in this sample may be carry-over from other donors' samples.

This clonotype has just a few counts. The gene calls are TRBV7-9 and TRBJ1-4; D unclear. The germline V gene has CDR1 SEHNR and CDR2 FQNEAQ (reference sequence). V lost 5 bases, J lost 11 bases, and 12 bases lay in between. The CDR3 covers 12 residues. CDR3 residues: CASSLSRDKLFF. CDR3 bases: TGTGCCAGCAGCCTTAGCCGAGACAAACTGTTTTTT.

In its sample, this clonotype was seen many times. This CDR3 is CASSSGQSGYTF. The CDR3 bases are TGTGCCAGCAGCTCGGGACAGTCTGGCTACACCTTC. The chain employs TRBV7-9 and TRBJ1-2, with 7 bases lining up with TRBD1. CDR1 is SEHNR, CDR2 FQNEAQ, per germline (reference sequence). V lost 4 bases and J lost 7; bases outside the gene matches: 3. The CDR3 consists of 12 residues.

Ten or more counts support this clonotype. The chain joins TRBV12-3 or TRBV12-4 to TRBJ1-2; D ambiguous. This CDR3 is built from 14 residues. The V gene lost 6 bases and the J gene lost 3 bases, with 14 bases spanning the gap. CDR3 in DNA: TGTGCCAGCAGAATAACGGCGAGGGACTATGGCTACACCTTC. The encoded protein is CASRITARDYGYTF.

The chain employs TRBV7-2 and TRBJ2-6; unclear D gene. In germline, CDR1 is SGHTA, CDR2 FQGNSA. V was cut by 1 base and J by 5 bases, with 9 bases left in between. This CDR3 has 15 residues. This CDR3 reads CASSLGSVRANVLTF. For the CDR3, the DNA is TGTGCCAGCAGCTTAGGGTCAGTTCGGGCCAACGTCCTGACTTTC. The variable domain in full, with the rest retrieved from reference TRBV7-2 and TRBJ2-6, is GAGVSQSPSNKVTEKGKDVELRCDPISGHTALYWYRQSLGQGLEFLIYFQGNSAPDKSGLPSDRFSAERTGGSVSTLTIQRTQQEDSAVYLCASSLGSVRANVLTFGAGSRLTVL.

V usage is TRBV12-3 or TRBV12-4 and J usage is TRBJ2-7; perhaps TRBD1 as D (7 bases). The CDR3 extends over 16 amino acids. V gave up 8 bases and J gave up 2 bases, with 22 bases separating them. The CDR3 nucleotides are TGTGCCAGCGGGGAGACAGGGTGGAGGGAGGCCTACGAGCAGTACTTC. Its protein product is CASGETGWREAYEQYF.

This clonotype came up a few times. This chain joins TRBV7-2 and TRBJ1-6, with a possible D match to TRBD1 (5 bases). CDR3 size: 12 residues. The V end was cut by 5 bases, the J end by 7 bases, with 6 bases between. Germline V lookup: CDR1 SGHTA, CDR2 FQGNSA. CDR3 residues: CASSPGNSPLHF. The CDR3 coding sequence is TGTGCCAGCAGCCCAGGGAATTCACCCCTCCACTTT.